This T cell receptor (beta chain) stems from a study of T cells in Graves' hyperthyroidism and ophthalmopathy. Germline CDR1 LGHDT, CDR2 YNNKEL (reference sequence). V dropped 5 bases and J dropped 0 bases, with 11 bases sitting between them. This CDR3 has 15 amino acids. The CDR3 regions of TCR beta were amplified from RNA transcripts. The TCR CDR3 was amplified in a first-round RT-PCR using the HTBI primer set. One entry per CDR3 protein, called by TCRdb with MiXCR from the multiplex PCR reads. The sample carries 390,000 or so distinct CDR3 sequences, roughly 15% recorded once. Ten or more counts support this clonotype.

The chain links TRBV3-1 to TRBJ1-5; D call uncertain. The TCR originated in a man between 18 and 35 years old with Graves' ophthalmopathy. The sequenced material came from blood. The CDR3 DNA follows: TGTGCCAGCAGCGGTACGGGATATAGCAATCAGCCCCAGCATTTT. Amino acid sequence: CASSGTGYSNQPQHF.